The subject of this entry is one T cell receptor beta chain. Germline V CDR1 and CDR2: SGDLS, YYNGEE. This CDR3 spans 16 amino acids. With V trimmed by 6 bases and J by 10 bases, 10 bases remained unmatched. This specimen belongs to a study of OX40 agonist ivuxolimab in advanced cancers. Study details: Dose-escalation patients had hepatocellular carcinoma, melanoma, renal cell or head and neck cancer.

Clones were sequenced by immunoSEQ multiplex PCR, and TCRdb holds only the in-frame ones, with some missing. The top ten clones hold around a fifth of a sample with 12,000 to 15,000 clones, roughly 92% of them seen once. The receptor was isolated from an adult with an advanced solid tumor such as melanoma, head and neck, liver or kidney cancer. The rearrangement joins TRBV9 to TRBJ2-1; 16 bases line up with TRBD2. The input for sequencing was CD4+ or CD8+ T cells sorted from blood, taken in a trial of the OX40 agonist ivuxolimab. CDR3 nucleotide sequence: TGTGCCAGCAACCCCCGGGGACTAGCGGGAGGGGGGGAGCAGTTCTTC. Encoded protein: CASNPRGLAGGGEQFF.